The 32 T cell receptor delta chains below were found in one sample sequenced in a study of γδ T cells in repeated Plasmodium falciparum infection. Vgamma9/Vdelta2+ and Vdelta2-negative gammadelta T cells were flow-sorted from PBMC for bulk sequencing. TCRdb reapplied CATT to the multiplex PCR reads. Of 90,000 or so delta-chain clones listed, over 0.75% are singletons. Sequenced input: gamma-delta T cells from blood. Every receptor here comes from a pool of human donors (malaria-infected and uninfected, not separated).

In its sample, this clone ranks as medium-sized. CDR3 in DNA: TGTGCCTGTGATCTACTGGGGGATACCTACACCGATAAACTCATCTTT. It translates to CACDLLGDTYTDKLIF. The V call is TRDV2, the J call TRDJ1; the match to TRDD3 covers 12 bases. This CDR3 has 16 residues. Germline V lookup: CDR1 GEAIGNYY, CDR2 EKD. With 4 bases clipped from V and 0 bases from J, the junction kept 5 bases outside the gene matches.

Concerning this clone itself: Since a far larger clone is one base different, this is likely a read error. The sample has other DNA sequences that encode this CDR3 too. J is TRDJ1 and V is TRDV2, with a possible D match to TRDD3 (6 bases). No J gene was available from TCRdb, and it was assigned here by a germline match of the DNA. The CDR3 sequence is 20 residues long. Germline V gene lookup returns CDR1 GEAIGNYY and CDR2 EKD. This chain's CDR3 is CACDTAFAGDSPRYTDKLIF. DNA for the CDR3: TGTGCCTGCGACACCGCGTTCGCTGGGGACTCTCCGAGGTACACCGATAAACTCATCTTT.

In regard to this clone: TCRdb has a much larger clone's protein, which differs at residue 12 from the translation of this DNA, likely because of a read error; what is shown is the protein translated from the DNA. The V gene is TRDV2, the J gene TRDJ1, with D possibly being TRDD3 (5 bases). Per the germline V gene, CDR1 is GEAIGNYY and CDR2 is EKD. The CDR3 consists of 15 residues. In DNA form, the CDR3 reads TGTGCCTGTGACCCTCTGGAGGATAGCCGCGATGAACTCATCTTT. Translation gives CACDPLEDSRDELIF.

This clone showed up many times. The CDR3 coding sequence is TGTGCTCTTGGGGAACTAGGCCTTCGGGGGGAGTACACCGATAAACTCATCTTT. Translating gives CALGELGLRGEYTDKLIF. V usage is TRDV1 and J usage is TRDJ1, with a possible D match to TRDD3 (6 bases). V lost 0 bases and J lost 0, with 17 bases in between. CDR1 is TSWWSYY, CDR2 QGS, per germline. This CDR3 spans 18 amino acids.

On this clone itself: The protein held in TCRdb is that of a much larger clone and does not match this DNA's translation at residue 14, likely because of a read error; the protein shown is translated from the DNA. This sequence joins TRDV2 and TRDJ1, with D possibly being TRDD3 (7 bases). TCRdb leaves out the J gene; it was filled in here by matching the DNA to germline. There are 19 residues in the CDR3. Germline V gives CDR1 GEAIGNYY, CDR2 EKD. V was clipped by 3 bases and J by 8 bases, with 33 bases between them. The CDR3 DNA reads TGTGCCTGTGACCCCCTGGGGGGGGCCCCTTCCGAGGTGAACAGCAAACTCATCTTT. It encodes CACDPLGGAPSEVNSKLIF.

This clone showed up just a few times. Given a far larger clone just one base away, this is likely a sequencing read error. This CDR3 is also generated by other DNA sequences in the sample. The chain links TRDV2 to TRDJ1, with 13 bases fitting TRDD3. Since TCRdb gives no J gene, matching the DNA to germline was used here to assign it. The germline V gene has CDR1 GEAIGNYY and CDR2 EKD. The CDR3 consists of 20 residues. CDR3 sequence reads: CACDTPFTGGYEGYTDKLIF. The DNA for the CDR3 is TGCGCCTGTGACACACCCTTTACTGGGGGATACGAAGGATACACCGATAAACTCATCTTT.

Ten or more counts support this clone. Other DNA variants within this sample encode the same CDR3. The gene calls are TRDV1 and TRDJ1; TRDD3 aligns across 7 bases. CDR3 length equals 17 residues. Unmatched junction bases numbered 16, after V lost 9 bases and J lost 0 bases. Germline V CDR1 and CDR2: TSWWSYY, QGS. The CDR3 reads CALRARAGGLYTDKLIF. The CDR3 DNA is TGTGCTCTGAGGGCTAGGGCTGGGGGCCTGTACACCGATAAACTCATCTTT.

As concerns this clone: A single base is all that separates this from a far larger clone, so a read error is likely. Other DNA sequences in this specimen translate into the identical CDR3. V and J are TRDV1 and TRDJ1; 13 nucleotides agree with TRDD3. The J gene, absent from TCRdb, was called here by matching the DNA to germline. Germline CDR1 is TSWWSYY and CDR2 is QGS. This CDR3 has 20 amino acids. V trimming: 0 bases; J trimming: 0 bases; junction bases outside the gene matches: 10. The chain's CDR3 is CALGELGLFTGGYDTDKLIF. CDR3 sequence (DNA): TGTGCTCTTGGGGAACTAGGCCTCTTTACTGGGGGATACGACACCGATAAACTCATCTTT.

Points on this clone: A far larger clone is off by one base, so a read error is likely. The sample carries other DNA sequences with the same CDR3. The chain couples TRDV1 to TRDJ1; D is uncertain. In germline, CDR1 is TSWWSYY, CDR2 QGS. The CDR3 is 15 residues long. V lost 1 base, J lost 2 bases, and 11 bases lay in between. CDR3 bases: TGTGCTCTTGGGGAACGGAGGGGTTCAACCGATAAACTCATCTTT. It codes for CALGERRGSTDKLIF.

At least ten counts were recorded for this clone. The chain is built from TRDV2 and TRDJ1; TRDD3 matches 7 bases. V lost 1 base, J lost 0 bases, and 16 bases stayed unmatched. This CDR3 comprises 19 residues. The V gene's germline CDR1 is GEAIGNYY and CDR2 EKD. CDR3: CACDTLCTGDNRYTDKLIF. Written as DNA, the CDR3 is TGTGCCTGTGACACGCTCTGTACTGGGGACAATCGGTACACCGATAAACTCATCTTT.

On this clone: The mismatch at residue 8 between this DNA's translation and the TCRdb protein of a much larger clone likely reflects a read error; the protein shown is translated from the DNA. The chain combines TRDV2 with TRDJ1; unclear D gene. TCRdb is silent on the J gene; assignment here came from matching the DNA to germline. V gave up 3 bases and J gave up 2 bases, with 15 bases separating them. CDR1 is GEAIGNYY, CDR2 EKD, per germline. The CDR3 is 15 residues long. The CDR3 region is CACDLLVCTTDKLIF. For the CDR3, the DNA is TGTGCCTGTGACCTTCTCGTATGTACTACCGATAAACTCATCTTT.

As for this clone: TCRdb's protein, taken from a much larger clone, differs from this DNA's translation at residue 11, likely owing to a read error; the protein displayed comes from the DNA. The chain recombines TRDV2 with TRDJ1; 7 bases match TRDD3. No J segment appears in TCRdb, so it was assigned here by matching the sequence to germline. The germline CDR1 and CDR2 sequences are GEAIGNYY and EKD. The CDR3 consists of 15 residues. The CDR3 sequence is CACDTVGEYTEKLIF. The CDR3 coding sequence is TGTGCCTGTGACACTGTGGGGGAATACACCGAAAAACTCATCTTT.

There are a few counts of this clone. The TCRdb protein, from a much larger clone, departs from this DNA's translation at residue 15, likely by read error; the protein shown derives from the DNA. The rearrangement links TRDV1 to TRDJ1; D is perhaps TRDD2 or TRDD3 (6 bases each). TCRdb supplies no J gene; here it was assigned by aligning the nucleotide sequence to germline. Per the germline V gene, CDR1 is TSWWSYY and CDR2 is QGS. With 3 bases removed from V and 9 bases from J, the gap between germline ends came to 29 bases. The CDR3 loop spans 18 amino acids. The CDR3 nucleotides read TGTGCTCTTGGGGAGGGGTCCTACTTACTGGGAGGCCGGTATGAACTCATCTTT. It codes for CALGEGSYLLGGRYELIF.

This clone has only a few counts. The amino acid sequence in TCRdb belongs to a much larger clone and departs from this DNA's translation at residue 4, likely a sequencing read error; the sequence shown is translated from the DNA. V usage is TRDV2 and J usage is TRDJ1; the D gene is possibly TRDD3 (5 bases). TCRdb records no J gene; here it was assigned by comparing the DNA to germline. V lost 5 bases and J lost 6, with 42 bases in between. The V gene's germline CDR1 is GEAIGNYY and CDR2 EKD. The CDR3 extends over 22 amino acids. The CDR3 reads CACGSLEGGPPFGTTALNKLIF. In nucleotides, the CDR3 is TGTGCCTGTGGCTCGCTAGAGGGGGGGCCCCCGTTCGGAACGACTGCTTTGAATAAACTCATCTTT.

As regards this clone: Translating this DNA gives a protein that differs at residue 13 from the TCRdb one, which belongs to a much larger clone; a read error is likely, and the protein shown is this translation. The chain combines TRAV36/DV7 with TRDJ1; D may be TRDD2 or TRDD3 (6 bases each). TCRdb does not report a J gene; here it was assigned by matching the DNA to germline references. This CDR3 region has 24 residues. Germline values: CDR1 VTNFRS, CDR2 LTSSGIE (reference sequence). Trimming shortened V by 0 bases and J by 0 bases, and 39 bases separated the two germline ends. The CDR3 DNA follows: TGTGCTGTGGAGGTTCAGAATCCTACCCCGGCCTTGGTGGGGGTCTATATGTACACCGATAAACTCATCTTT. Protein product: CAVEVQNPTPALVGVYMYTDKLIF.

This clone was observed a handful of times. The protein TCRdb lists belongs to a much larger clone and differs from this DNA's translation at residue 13, which points to a read error; the protein shown is made from the DNA. The V gene is TRDV2; the J gene was not called; the table's D gene call, TRDD3, was not cross checked with the DNA. CDR3 size: 15 residues. Germline V lookup: CDR1 GEAIGNYY, CDR2 EKD. CDR3 in amino acids: CACDTVGGLTAQPFF. In nucleotides, the CDR3 is TGTGCCTGTGACACGGTGGGGGGGTTGACAGCACAACCCTTCTTT.

This clone was observed a few times. The protein recorded in TCRdb matches a much larger clone and deviates from this DNA's translation at residue 15, suggesting a read error; the protein here is obtained by translating the DNA. This chain connects TRDV1 to TRDJ1, with unresolved D. TCRdb leaves out the J gene; it was filled in here by matching the DNA to germline. CDR1 is TSWWSYY, CDR2 QGS, per germline. The CDR3 runs to 19 residues. Trimming took 0 bases from V and 10 from J, leaving 30 bases between them. DNA of the CDR3: TGTGCTCTTGGGGAACTTTATGCCTCCGCACGACCGTTCTCTCATGTACTCATCTTT. Translation gives CALGELYASARPFSHVLIF.

This clone was seen many times. The TCRdb protein, from a much larger clone, departs from this DNA's translation at residue 7, likely by read error; the protein shown derives from the DNA. The chain couples TRDV2 to TRDJ1, with 9 bases identical to TRDD3. The CDR3 contains 18 residues. V trimming: 1 base; J trimming: 0 bases; junction bases outside the gene matches: 11. Germline-derived CDR1 and CDR2 are GEAIGNYY and EKD. The CDR3 sequence is CACDTLPLGDPYTDKLIF. The CDR3 DNA sequence: TGTGCCTGTGACACTCTACCACTGGGGGACCCGTACACCGATAAACTCATCTTT.

This clone occurred a few times. TCRdb shows a much larger clone's protein in place of this DNA's translation, and the two differ at residue 17, likely through a read error; the protein shown is translated from the DNA. The V gene is TRDV1, but the J gene lacks a call; no check of the table's D call, TRDD3, against the DNA was made. The length of the CDR3 is 19 residues. The germline gives CDR1 TSWWSYY, CDR2 QGS. This chain's CDR3 is CALGELGIPTELGRSKFIF. DNA for the CDR3: TGTGCTCTTGGGGAACTCGGGATCCCTACCGAATTAGGAAGGAGTAAATTCATCTTT.

Note on this clone: This DNA's translation and the protein TCRdb lists, from a much larger clone, do not match at residue 11, likely due to a read error; the protein shown is translated from the DNA. The J gene is TRDJ1, the V gene TRDV1; D might be TRDD3 (6 bases). The J gene, absent from TCRdb, was called here by matching the DNA to germline. The V and J ends lost 1 base and 10 bases respectively, with 22 bases between them. The CDR3 has 16 amino acids. Germline assignment: CDR1 TSWWSYY and CDR2 QGS. The CDR3 spells CALGERPTGEPPPLIF. The CDR3 nucleotides read TGTGCTCTTGGGGAACGCCCCACGGGGGAACCCCCACCACTCATCTTT.

On this clone itself: The protein that TCRdb holds for this DNA derives from a much larger clone and differs from the translated DNA at residue 12, which likely indicates a read error; the protein shown here is translated from the DNA. The sample holds other DNA sequences that translate to the same CDR3. V and J are TRDV3 and TRDJ1; 9 bases align to TRDD3. Looked up from germline, CDR1 is TVYSNPD and CDR2 is GDNSRS (reference sequence). CDR3 length equals 18 residues. CDR3 region: CALWPSRRGYALTDKLIF. The CDR3 coding sequence is TGTGCCTTGTGGCCTTCACGCAGGGGATACGCATTGACCGATAAACTCATCTTC. Filled out from reference TRDV3 and TRDJ1, the complete variable domain reads CDKVTQSSPDQTVASGSEVVLLCTYDTVYSNPDLFWYRIRPDYSFQFVFYGDNSRSEGADFTQGRFSVKHILTQKAFHLVISPVRTEDSATYYCALWPSRRGYALTDKLIFGKGTRVTVEP.

This clone appeared many times. A far larger clone differs by one base, so this is likely a read error. The sample contains more than one DNA sequence encoding this CDR3. A V gene of TRDV1 was called, but no J gene was assigned; the DNA was not used to check the table's D call, TRDD3. Germline V CDR1 and CDR2: TSWWSYY, QGS. This CDR3 is 17 amino acids long. The CDR3 sequence is CALGEQLLRSGGSRLIF. The CDR3, as DNA: TGTGCTCTTGGGGAACAACTCCTACGGTCTGGGGGATCGCGCCTCATCTTT.

Concerning this clone itself: TCRdb's listed protein matches a much larger clone and diverges from this DNA's translation at residue 11, likely through a read error; the protein shown comes from the DNA. V gene TRDV2 combines with J gene TRDJ1, with 7 bases that match TRDD3. Here the J gene was assigned by germline matching of the DNA, as TCRdb has none. J gave up 0 bases and V 5 bases, and 17 bases lay outside the gene matches. This CDR3 is built from 18 residues. The V gene's germline CDR1 is GEAIGNYY and CDR2 EKD. CDR3 region: CACVCISWGPSHTDKLIF. The CDR3 DNA reads as TGTGCCTGTGTGTGTATCTCCTGGGGGCCCTCTCACACCGATAAACTCATCTTT.

This clone occurred a few times. The TCRdb protein comes from a much larger clone and disagrees with this DNA's translation at residue 7, likely due to a read error; the protein given here is derived from the DNA. The V and J genes are TRDV3 and TRDJ1; TRDD3 is a possible D gene (6 bases). CDR3 length equals 16 residues. The germline V and J ends were trimmed by 5 bases and 4 bases, with 26 bases remaining between them. Germline V gene sequence: CDR1 TVYSNPD, CDR2 GDNSRS (reference sequence). CDR3 protein: CAPTTPYWEGGDKLIF. The CDR3 nucleotides are TGTGCCCCTACCACTCCATACTGGGAGGGGGGCGATAAACTCATCTTT.

As to this clone: TCRdb records a much larger clone's protein for this DNA, with a difference at residue 4 that likely arises from a read error; the protein given is the translation of the DNA. This chain links TRDV1 with TRDJ1, with 12 nucleotides matching TRDD3. Because TCRdb records no J gene, it was assigned here through a match of the DNA to germline. The CDR3 has 18 residues. Germline CDR1 TSWWSYY, CDR2 QGS. The CDR3 DNA is TGTGCTCTTAGGGAAGGGGTCCCACTGGGGGATACAACTAGAAAACTCATCTTT. Amino acid sequence: CALREGVPLGDTTRKLIF.

This clone was observed a handful of times. Given a far larger clone just one base away, this is likely a sequencing read error. The V gene is TRDV1, but the J gene lacks a call; TRDD3, the table's D call, was not compared with the DNA. CDR1 is TSWWSYY, CDR2 QGS, per germline. The CDR3 has 18 residues. This chain's CDR3 is CALGGFCGLGDTTDKLIF. The CDR3 DNA reads TGTGCTCTTGGGGGATTTTGCGGACTGGGGGATACGACCGATAAACTCATCTTC.

This clone came up many times. The TCRdb record carries a much larger clone's protein, which differs from this DNA's translation at residue 10; a read error is the likely cause, and the protein listed here is the DNA translation. The chain combines TRDV2 with TRDJ1, with D possibly being TRDD3 (5 bases). TCRdb is silent on the J gene; assignment here came from matching the DNA to germline. The V gene's germline CDR1 is GEAIGNYY and CDR2 EKD. CDR3 length: 20 amino acids. V was clipped by 0 bases and J by 0 bases, with 25 bases between them. The CDR3 protein is CACDTNFPGGTTPYTDKLIF. DNA for the CDR3: TGTGCCTGTGACACCAATTTTCCGGGGGGTACGACTCCGTACACCGATAAACTCATCTTT.

As concerns this clone: TCRdb has a much larger clone's protein, which differs at residue 8 from the translation of this DNA, likely because of a read error; what is shown is the protein translated from the DNA. V usage is TRDV1 and J usage is TRDJ1, with a possible D match to TRDD3 (6 bases). TCRdb carries no J gene annotation; the J gene was assigned here by matching the DNA with germline. Germline CDR1 is TSWWSYY and CDR2 is QGS. The CDR3 is 20 residues long. V lost 4 bases and J lost 1, with 28 bases in between. The CDR3 DNA is TGTGCTCTTGGGGGGCCTGTCCCTGGCTGGGGAAAATGGTGCACCGATAAACTCATCTTT. Protein: CALGGPVPGWGKWCTDKLIF.

About this clone: A far larger clone is only one base removed, so a read error is likely. In the same sample, other DNA sequences code for this CDR3. The V gene is given as TRDV2, and no J gene call is available; the table's TRDD3 call for D was not verified on the DNA. The CDR3 runs to 14 residues. From germline, CDR1 is GEAIGNYY and CDR2 EKD. The CDR3 DNA reads TGTGCCTGTGACGGGAGGGATACGACCGATAAACTCATCTTC. It specifies CACDGRDTTDKLIF.

In its sample, this clone was seen many times. The protein that TCRdb holds for this DNA derives from a much larger clone and differs from the translated DNA at residue 3, which likely indicates a read error; the protein shown here is translated from the DNA. The V gene is TRDV3, the J gene TRDJ1; D call uncertain. The length of the CDR3 is 19 residues. Germline CDR1 and CDR2: TVYSNPD and GDNSRS (reference sequence). The V end lost 5 bases, the J end lost 1 base, and 32 bases lay between the germline ends. The CDR3 DNA follows: TGTGCCGTACGTGCTCATTCTGAATTGTGCGAAAGTGCCACCGATAAACTCATCTTT. This codes for CAVRAHSELCESATDKLIF.

This clone is medium-sized in the sample. The sample holds other DNA sequences that translate to the same CDR3. This rearrangement joins TRDV2 to TRDJ1; 7 positions agree with TRDD3. The CDR3 is made up of 18 amino acids. CDR1 and CDR2 from the germline V gene are GEAIGNYY and EKD. V was pared by 0 bases and J by 0 bases, with 12 bases of the junction left unmatched. In DNA form, the CDR3 reads TGTGCCTGTGACACCGGAGGAGGAGTGGGGGACAACACCGATAAACTCATCTTT. It encodes CACDTGGGVGDNTDKLIF.

This clone was detected only a few times. A read error likely explains why the TCRdb protein, taken from a much larger clone, differs from this DNA's translation at residue 7; the protein shown is translated from the DNA. The rearrangement uses TRDV2 and TRDJ1; a weak D match, TRDD3 (5 bases). The J gene was missing in TCRdb and was found by matching the end of the DNA to germline. CDR1 is GEAIGNYY, CDR2 EKD, per germline. This CDR3 is built from 15 residues. The ends were cut back, 3 bases at V and 3 bases at J, with 16 bases in the middle. Written as DNA, the CDR3 is TGTGCCTGTGACCCGGGGGGTAGTAACGCCGATAAACTCATCTTT. Translation: CACDPGGSNADKLIF.